The rows below give T cell receptor beta chains drawn from one sample of a study of blood T cell dynamics during melanoma immunotherapy. The data were produced by immunoSEQ multiplex PCR, yet TCRdb's version contains in-frame clones alone and is incomplete. The data contain 1,600 or so clones, approximately 76% of them singletons. The sequences come from CD8+ T cells from blood, collected from a patient treated with checkpoint blockade. The origin of the receptors is a human donor with melanoma. CDR3s include the opening cysteine and the closing phenylalanine or tryptophan. The D gene is left open where the match is weak. Only part of the rows carry a size: once, few, many, or a class if the clone is expanded.

j_gene | v_gene | abundance | d_gene | CDR3aa | CDR3nt
TRBJ2-1 | TRBV9 | NA | TRBD2 | CASSGRPTSAGNEQFF | TGTGCCAGCAGCGGCCGCCCCACTAGCGCGGGCAATGAGCAGTTCTTC
TRBJ2-5 | TRBV28 | NA | NA | CASTGGDLGPMETQYF | TGTGCCAGCACCGGTGGGGACCTCGGACCCATGGAGACCCAGTACTTC
TRBJ2-1 | TRBV7-9 | NA | NA | CASNRTTSYNEQFF | TGTGCCAGCAATAGAACCACCTCCTACAATGAGCAGTTCTTC
TRBJ2-3 | TRBV2 | once | NA | CASRKGSGNTQYF | TGTGCCAGCAGAAAAGGTTCCGGGAATACGCAGTATTTT
TRBJ2-7 | TRBV5-1 | once | NA | CASSLVGEQYF | TGCGCCAGCAGCTTGGTCGGGGAGCAGTACTTC
TRBJ2-2 | TRBV2 | NA | TRBD1 | CASRQGVNTGELFF | TGTGCCAGCAGGCAGGGGGTGAACACCGGGGAGCTGTTTTTT
TRBJ1-4 | TRBV5-1 | few | NA | CASSSLGSTNEKLFF | TGCGCCAGCAGCTCCCTCGGCTCAACTAATGAAAAACTGTTTTTT
TRBJ2-1 | TRBV2 | NA | TRBD2 | CARGGLLAGYEQFF | TGTGCCAGGGGGGGATTACTAGCGGGTTATGAGCAGTTCTTC
TRBJ2-7 | TRBV7-6 | NA | TRBD1 | CASSLGTGAYEQYF | TGTGCCAGCAGCTTGGGGACAGGAGCCTACGAGCAGTACTTC
TRBJ2-7 | TRBV10-3 | NA | NA | CATRTSSYEQYF | TGTGCCACCAGGACATCCTCCTACGAGCAGTACTTC